This T cell receptor (beta chain) derives from a study of blood T cell repertoires in COVID-19. Study background: The United States, Italy and Spain were the sources of the acute and convalescent COVID-19 samples. T cells, B-cell-depleted T cells, or PBMCs provided the cDNA or gDNA that served as material.

Sequencing was performed with immunoSEQ multiplex PCR; in TCRdb, only in-frame clones are kept and a portion is missing. The sample has just over 250,000 clones, around 80% seen once. This CDR3 contains 15 residues. V was shortened by 4 bases and J by 5 bases, with 15 bases between the two germline ends. CDR1 and CDR2 (germline): LGHDT, YNNKEL (reference sequence). Participant age was 18 to 89 years, and participants resided in fewer than 30 US areas. The sequencing sample was made of PBMCs or T cells enriched from blood (not recorded which). This TCR was recovered from a man aged 25-45 years with acute COVID-19. V is TRBV3-1 (or the pseudogene TRBV3-2) and J is TRBJ2-1; perhaps TRBD1 as D (6 bases). The CDR3 loop reads CASSRQVPGHNEQFF. The CDR3 DNA reads as TGTGCCAGCAGCCGACAGGTACCGGGGCACAATGAGCAGTTCTTC.